This TCR beta chain was found in a study of CD8 T cells in ankylosing spondylitis. Whole-study results and caveats: Reactive arthritis synovial fluid and blood were previously reported to contain some motif variants. Among TCR beta sequences, a motif of under ten highly homologous variants appeared characteristic of ankylosing spondylitis blood. Disease-linked clones proved CD8+ and comparatively uncommon in peripheral blood.

Quantitative barcoded 5'-RACE was used to prepare TCR beta libraries. MiXCR, run by TCRdb on the 5' RACE reads, gives a single entry per CDR3 protein. The repertoire has around 150,000 distinct CDR3 sequences, around 18% of them found once; the top ten carry about 7.8%. About this clonotype itself: Its specificity is unknown. A read error is possible here, since a much larger clone lies one base away.

Germline loops: CDR1 SGHRS, CDR2 YFSETQ. This CDR3 comprises 14 residues. This clonotype originated in a male donor with ankylosing spondylitis or in good health (not recorded which). The chain has TRBV5-1 and TRBJ2-7; D may be TRBD1 (6 bases). The source material was blood, either unsorted or a sorted T cell fraction (not recorded which). CDR3 nucleotide sequence: TGCCCCAGCAGCCCGGGACAAGGGCCCTACGAGCAGTACTTC. This gives the protein CPSSPGQGPYEQYF. The whole variable domain, filled in from reference TRBV5-1 and TRBJ2-7, reads KAGVTQTPRYLIKTRGQQVTLSCSPISGHRSVSWYQQTPGQGLQFLFEYFSETQRNKGNFPGRFSGRQFSNSRSEMNVSTLELGDSALYLCPSSPGQGPYEQYFGPGTRLTVT.